The rows below give T cell receptor beta chains drawn from one sample of a study of cytomegalovirus exposure and HLA in healthy donors. The method was immunoSEQ multiplex PCR; TCRdb's version includes in-frame clones alone and lacks a portion of them. There are over 130,000 clones in the sample; around 90% occur only once, and roughly 9% lies in the top ten. The specimen sequenced was PBMCs. The source is a man between 18 and 35 years old in good health and CMV-seropositive. CDR3s include the opening cysteine and the closing phenylalanine or tryptophan. A D gene is named only where the DNA matches it firmly. For some rows the clone size is stated as once, few or many, or as a class when expanded; others skip it.

D gene	J gene	clone size	V gene	CDR3 DNA	CDR3 protein
NA	TRBJ2-7	NA	TRBV7-8	TGTGCCAGCAGCCCACCGCGGAGGGAGCAGTACTTC	CASSPPRREQYF
NA	TRBJ1-5	NA	TRBV6-1	TGTGCCAGCAGTGAAATGGGGGCTGTTTATCAGCCCCAGCATTTT	CASSEMGAVYQPQHF
NA	TRBJ2-5	once	TRBV5-8	TGTGCCAGCCCGGCCCTAAGGGGTCCTGGAGAGACCCAGTACTTC	CASPALRGPGETQYF
NA	TRBJ2-7	NA	TRBV15	TGTGCCACCAGCAGTGGGCTGGACTACGAGCAGTACTTC	CATSSGLDYEQYF
NA	TRBJ2-7	NA	TRBV9	TGTGCCAGCAGCGTAGGAGTATGGACAGCTGGGGGGGACGAGCAGTACTTC	CASSVGVWTAGGDEQYF
NA	TRBJ1-2	NA	TRBV6-1	TGTGCCAGCAGCCCCGGACAGAACTATGGCTACACCTTC	CASSPGQNYGYTF
TRBD1	TRBJ1-2	medium-sized	TRBV30	TGTGCCTGGCAAGGACAGGCCGAAAACCCTAACTATGGCTACACCTTC	CAWQGQAENPNYGYTF
TRBD1	TRBJ1-5	NA	TRBV6-4	TGTGCCAGCAGTTTTCGGACAGGAGATAAAGGGCCCCAGCATTTT	CASSFRTGDKGPQHF
NA	TRBJ2-1	NA	TRBV30	TGTGCCTGGAGAGGGGCAGGCAATGAGCAGTTCTTC	CAWRGAGNEQFF
NA	TRBJ1-1	few	TRBV2	TGTGCCAGCAGCTATCAGGACAGGAACACTGAAGCTTTCTTT	CASSYQDRNTEAFF
TRBD1	TRBJ1-2	NA	TRBV6-1	TGTGCCAGCAGGGGGACAGCTTATGGCTACACCTTC	CASRGTAYGYTF
TRBD2	TRBJ2-3	NA	TRBV28	TGTGCCAGCAGTTCTCAGGTGGTGGGGGGGACGGATACGCAGTATTTT	CASSSQVVGGTDTQYF
NA	TRBJ1-5	NA	TRBV19	TGTGCCAGTAGTATAGCCCACACAGGGACGCAGACCCAGCCCCAGCATTTT	CASSIAHTGTQTQPQHF
NA	TRBJ1-1	once	TRBV28	TGTGCCAGCAAACTTCCGACAGCGAACACTGAAGCTTTCTTT	CASKLPTANTEAFF
TRBD1	TRBJ1-2	NA	TRBV5-4	TGTGCCAGCAGCCGCCCCGACAGGGCGGAGGGCTACACCTTC	CASSRPDRAEGYTF
NA	TRBJ2-1	once	TRBV9	TGTGCCAGCAGCGTAGGGACTACACTATACAATGAGCAGTTCTTC	CASSVGTTLYNEQFF
TRBD1	TRBJ2-7	NA	TRBV5-1	TGCGCCAGCAGCCTACTGGGACAGAACTACGAGCAGTACTTC	CASSLLGQNYEQYF
TRBD2	TRBJ2-5	NA	TRBV7-8	TGTGCCAGCAGCTTTAGTACTAGCGGGATAGGGGGCCAGGGGACCCAGTACTTC	CASSFSTSGIGGQGTQYF
NA	TRBJ1-6	few	TRBV10-2	TGCGCCAGCAGCACAGGGCTCAATTCACCCCTCCACTTT	CASSTGLNSPLHF
NA	TRBJ2-5	NA	TRBV6-1	TGTGCCAGCAGTGCCGCCGGGGGCGGGGGGACCCAGTACTTC	CASSAAGGGGTQYF
NA	TRBJ1-1	NA	TRBV4-1	TGCGCCAGCAGCCAATTGACCAGGGGTGGGGGTGAAGCTTTCTTT	CASSQLTRGGGEAFF
NA	TRBJ2-7	many	TRBV6-5	TGTGCCAGCAGTTACTCGGGGGCGGTGGGTTACGAGCAGTACTTC	CASSYSGAVGYEQYF
NA	TRBJ2-7	NA	TRBV28	TGTGCCAGCAGTTCCCCTAATAGCGGATCCTACGAGCAGTACTTC	CASSSPNSGSYEQYF
NA	TRBJ2-5	NA	TRBV7-8	TGTGCCAGCAGCTTAGAAATATGGCGGGGTGGGCAAGAGACCCAGTACTTC	CASSLEIWRGGQETQYF
TRBD1	TRBJ2-7	NA	TRBV6-5	TGTGCCAGCAGCAAGGACAGGTTGGTCAGCGAGCAGTACTTC	CASSKDRLVSEQYF
TRBD1	TRBJ2-1	NA	TRBV29-1	TGCAGCGTTGTGGGGACAGGGGGCGCCTACAATGAGCAGTTCTTC	CSVVGTGGAYNEQFF
NA	TRBJ1-3	NA	TRBV11-2	TGTGCCAGCAGCCCCAGTGGAGGGGCAGGTGGAAACACCATATATTTT	CASSPSGGAGGNTIYF
NA	TRBJ2-7	NA	TRBV6-5	TGTGCCAGCAGTTTAAGGGAGCCCTACGAGCAGTACTTC	CASSLREPYEQYF
NA	TRBJ1-2	few	TRBV19	TGTGCCAGCACAACCCCGGGACACAATAACTATGGCTACACCTTC	CASTTPGHNNYGYTF
NA	TRBJ1-2	NA	TRBV27	TGTGCCAGCAGCTCCCGCTGGGGCGCGTATGGCTACACCTTC	CASSSRWGAYGYTF
TRBD1	TRBJ2-7	NA	TRBV19	TGTGCCAGTAGTATCGGGACAGGGGACTACGAGCAGTACTTC	CASSIGTGDYEQYF
NA	TRBJ2-3	once	TRBV18	TGTGCCAGCTCACCAGCACTCACAGATACGCAGTATTTT	CASSPALTDTQYF
NA	TRBJ1-2	NA	TRBV9	TGTGCCAGCAGCGTAGCTGGTGGGGGGAAGGGCTACACCTTC	CASSVAGGGKGYTF
NA	TRBJ2-2	NA	TRBV7-6	TGTGCCAGCAGCCCACACCTCAGGGGCTCCGGCACCGGGGAGCTGTTTTTT	CASSPHLRGSGTGELFF
NA	TRBJ1-2	NA	TRBV15	TGTGCCACCAGCAGAGAAGGGGGACTAGGTGGCTACACCTTC	CATSREGGLGGYTF
TRBD2	TRBJ2-2	NA	TRBV5-1	TGCGCCAGCAGCCCTTTAGCGGGAGGTATGCAGACCGGGGAGCTGTTTTTT	CASSPLAGGMQTGELFF
NA	TRBJ2-5	NA	TRBV5-1	TGCGCCAGCACGAGGAGTGGGGGGGCGGAGACCCAGTACTTC	CASTRSGGAETQYF
TRBD1	TRBJ1-1	NA	TRBV5-4	TGTGCCAGCAGCTTGGCCGGCAGGGGGTTCACTGAAGCTTTCTTT	CASSLAGRGFTEAFF
NA	TRBJ1-5	NA	TRBV2	TGTGCCAGCCACGCGGGAATCGGGAATCAGCCCCAGCATTTT	CASHAGIGNQPQHF
TRBD1	TRBJ2-7	NA	TRBV6-5	TGTGCCAGCACCCCAGGGGACAGGGACAACGAGCAGTACTTC	CASTPGDRDNEQYF
NA	TRBJ2-7	NA	TRBV7-6	TGTGCCAGCAGCCCAGAGGCTAGCGCCTATTACGAGCAGTACTTC	CASSPEASAYYEQYF